Listed below are T cell receptor beta chains from one sample, sequenced in a study of cytomegalovirus exposure and HLA in healthy donors. Clones were sequenced by immunoSEQ multiplex PCR, and TCRdb holds only the in-frame ones, with some missing. The sample holds more than 200,000 clones, 82% seen once. Sequenced input: PBMCs. All receptors derive from a man in his forties in good health and CMV-seropositive. Each CDR3 is given with its conserved first and last residue. A D gene is named only where the DNA matches it firmly. Not all rows give a size; the values are once, few, many and, for expanded clones, a class.

V gene	J gene	D gene	clone size	CDR3 DNA	CDR3 protein
TRBV9	TRBJ1-1	TRBD1	-	TGTGCCAGCAGCGCCGGGGACAGGGGGACTGAAGCTTTCTTT	CASSAGDRGTEAFF
TRBV6-4	TRBJ2-3	-	few	TGTGCCAGCAGTGACAGGGGTGGGAGCACAGATACGCAGTATTTT	CASSDRGGSTDTQYF
TRBV5-8	TRBJ2-3	TRBD2	-	TGTGCCAGCAGCTTTAGCGGGAGAACCACAGATACGCAGTATTTT	CASSFSGRTTDTQYF
TRBV4-2	TRBJ2-2	TRBD2	-	TGTGCCAGCAGCCAAGAAAGCGGGGTGAACACCGGGGAGCTGTTTTTT	CASSQESGVNTGELFF
TRBV9	TRBJ2-3	-	few	TGTGCCAGCAGCGTAGAAGGGGCCCCAGCGGGAGATACGCAGTATTTT	CASSVEGAPAGDTQYF
TRBV5-4	TRBJ2-1	TRBD2	-	TGTGCCAGCAGCGGGACTAGCGGGGAGCAGTTCTTC	CASSGTSGEQFF
TRBV11-2	TRBJ1-2	TRBD1	-	TGTGCCAGCAGCTTAGGGGGACAGGGGTATGGCTACACCTTC	CASSLGGQGYGYTF
TRBV28	TRBJ1-2	-	-	TGTGCCAGCAGTCACAACGCTGGTGACTATGGCTACACCTTC	CASSHNAGDYGYTF
TRBV6-5	TRBJ2-1	-	-	TGTGCCAGCAGATCCGGGACACTATACAATGAGCAGTTCTTC	CASRSGTLYNEQFF
TRBV4-1	TRBJ2-2	TRBD2	-	TGCGCCAGCAGCCTTCGGACTAGCGGGGGAAACACCGGGGAGCTGTTTTTT	CASSLRTSGGNTGELFF
TRBV6-6	TRBJ2-5	-	once	TGTGCCAGCAGTTACAGACTACAAGAGACCCAGTACTTC	CASSYRLQETQYF
TRBV6-1	TRBJ2-5	-	-	TGTGCCAGCGGAAGACCGACTTTGGAAGAGACCCAGTACTTC	CASGRPTLEETQYF
TRBV6-5	TRBJ2-7	TRBD2	-	TGTGCCAGCAGTTACCGTGGCGGGAGTATCGACGAGCAGTACTTC	CASSYRGGSIDEQYF
TRBV27	TRBJ1-2	-	-	TGTGCCAGCAGTTTAGCAGGTTCTAACTATGGCTACACCTTC	CASSLAGSNYGYTF
TRBV6-5	TRBJ1-1	-	few	TGTGCCAGCAGTTACCACAGGGTTGGTACTGAAGCTTTCTTT	CASSYHRVGTEAFF
TRBV7-2	TRBJ1-1	TRBD1	few	TGTGCCAGCAGCTTTAACAGGGGGGGGACTGAAGCTTTCTTT	CASSFNRGGTEAFF
TRBV19	TRBJ1-1	-	-	TGTGCCAGTAGGGCGACTGTGGATGAAGCTTTCTTT	CASRATVDEAFF
TRBV7-9	TRBJ1-1	-	-	TGTGCCAGCAGCTTATACTTAGGGACACCGAACACTGAAGCTTTCTTT	CASSLYLGTPNTEAFF
TRBV27	TRBJ1-1	TRBD1	-	TGTGCCAGCAGTACTAGACAGGGAATGAACACTGAAGCTTTCTTT	CASSTRQGMNTEAFF
TRBV29-1	TRBJ2-5	-	few	TGCAGCTCTAGGGGCGGAGAGACCCAGTACTTC	CSSRGGETQYF
TRBV30	TRBJ2-3	TRBD2	-	TGTGCCTGGAGCCCAGGGAGGGTGAGCACAGATACGCAGTATTTT	CAWSPGRVSTDTQYF
TRBV14	TRBJ1-2	TRBD1	-	TGTGCCAGCAGCGACCGGGACAGGGTATTGTATGGCTACACCTTC	CASSDRDRVLYGYTF
TRBV1	TRBJ2-3	-	-	TGCACCAGCAGCCAAAATAGACTACGGGATACGCAGTATTTT	CTSSQNRLRDTQYF
TRBV4-1	TRBJ2-5	TRBD2	-	TGCGCCAGCAGCCAAGGAAAAGGGAGGGCAGAAGAGACCCAGTACTTC	CASSQGKGRAEETQYF
TRBV2	TRBJ2-5	TRBD2	-	TGTGCCAGCGGAGGACTAGCGGGAGGGTGGGAGACCCAGTACTTC	CASGGLAGGWETQYF
TRBV5-1	TRBJ2-5	TRBD2	-	TGCGCCAGCAGCTTGCCGACTAGCGGGAGGTTATCAGAGACCCAGTACTTC	CASSLPTSGRLSETQYF
TRBV5-1	TRBJ2-6	-	-	TGCGCCAGCAGCTTCCGACTGAACCCTAGTAGCTCTGGGGCCAACGTCCTGACTTTC	CASSFRLNPSSSGANVLTF
TRBV6-5	TRBJ1-4	-	-	TGTGCCAGCAGTTACTCCAGCGGGGGCGAGGGTGAAAAACTGTTTTTT	CASSYSSGGEGEKLFF
TRBV7-6	TRBJ1-2	TRBD1	-	TGTGCCAGCAGTCCGTACGCCGGACAGGCAGCTAACTATGGCTACACCTTC	CASSPYAGQAANYGYTF
TRBV19	TRBJ1-2	TRBD1	few	TGTGCCAGTAGTATTTCAGGGGGCAACTATGGCTACACCTTC	CASSISGGNYGYTF
TRBV9	TRBJ1-3	TRBD1	-	TGTGCCAGCAGCGTAGGACAGGGGGCGTCGGGAAACACCATATATTTT	CASSVGQGASGNTIYF
TRBV7-6	TRBJ2-5	-	-	TGTGCCAGCAGCTTAGTGTACGGAGGGGAGACCCAGTACTTC	CASSLVYGGETQYF
TRBV4-2	TRBJ2-1	TRBD2	-	TGTGCCAGCAGCCAAGAACCTCGGAGCGGGAGGAGCTCCTACAATGAGCAGTTCTTC	CASSQEPRSGRSSYNEQFF
TRBV6-1	TRBJ2-2	TRBD2	-	TGTGCCAGCAAGGAGCGGGGCACCGGGGAGCTGTTTTTT	CASKERGTGELFF
TRBV11-1	TRBJ1-3	-	-	TGTGCCAGCAGCTTAAGGAGCCCGGGGTCCTCATCTGGAAACACCATATATTTT	CASSLRSPGSSSGNTIYF
TRBV4-1	TRBJ1-3	-	-	TGCGCCAGCAGCCAAGAAACAGGGCCATCTGGAAACACCATATATTTT	CASSQETGPSGNTIYF
TRBV11-2	TRBJ1-1	-	-	TGTGCCAGCAGCTTAGAGGCTAACACTGAAGCTTTCTTT	CASSLEANTEAFF
TRBV7-9	TRBJ2-7	-	-	TGTGCCAGCAGCGCCGCGGGTTCCTACGAGCAGTACTTC	CASSAAGSYEQYF
TRBV18	TRBJ1-1	-	-	TGTGCCAGCTCATGGGCAGGCAGTGAAGCTTTCTTT	CASSWAGSEAFF
TRBV4-1	TRBJ1-2	TRBD1	-	TGCGCCAGCAGCCAAGTCAGGGGGCGGAACTATGGCTACACCTTC	CASSQVRGRNYGYTF
TRBV6-5	TRBJ2-1	TRBD2	-	TGTGCCAGCATGCGGGAGGGCCTCAATGAGCAGTTCTTC	CASMREGLNEQFF
TRBV13	TRBJ2-6	TRBD1	-	TGTGCCAGCAGCTTCGACAGGGACTCTGGGGCCAACGTCCTGACTTTC	CASSFDRDSGANVLTF
TRBV11-2	TRBJ2-3	TRBD2	-	TGTGCCAGCAGCTTGAAACTAGCGAACCGAGATACGCAGTATTTT	CASSLKLANRDTQYF
TRBV10-3	TRBJ2-7	-	-	TGTGCCATCGGAGATGGGGCTCCCTACGAGCAGTACTTC	CAIGDGAPYEQYF
TRBV6-5	TRBJ2-3	-	-	TGTGCCAGCAGTTCCCCACACAGAACCACAGATACGCAGTATTTT	CASSSPHRTTDTQYF
TRBV5-1	TRBJ1-1	TRBD1	-	TGCGCCAGCAGTCGGGGACAGGCAGGGACTGAAGCTTTCTTT	CASSRGQAGTEAFF
TRBV10-2	TRBJ1-1	TRBD1	-	TGCGCCAGCAGGGACAGGGCCCTGAACACTGAAGCTTTCTTT	CASRDRALNTEAFF
TRBV5-6	TRBJ2-7	-	-	TGTGCCAGCAGCTTGGGGCTAGCCGTACCTTCCTACGAGCAGTACTTC	CASSLGLAVPSYEQYF
TRBV14	TRBJ2-1	TRBD2	once	TGTGCCAGCAGCCCGTCGGGACTAGCGGGAGACGAGTTCTTC	CASSPSGLAGDEFF
TRBV12-5	TRBJ2-3	-	-	TGTGCTAGTGGCTCAACAAGCACAGATACGCAGTATTTT	CASGSTSTDTQYF
TRBV6-5	TRBJ1-4	TRBD1	-	TGTGCCAGCAACCCGACAGGGGGTAGCGAAAAACTGTTTTTT	CASNPTGGSEKLFF